Listed here are 13 T cell receptor beta chains from one sample, sequenced in a study of blood T cell repertoires in COVID-19. Sequencing used immunoSEQ multiplex PCR; TCRdb keeps in-frame clones, though not all of them. The sample contains some 150,000 clones, over 75% of which appear only once. The sequenced material came from peripheral blood. The receptors stem from a human donor in a cohort sampled during active COVID-19.

This chain uses TRBV6-5 with TRBJ2-7; a possible D gene is TRBD1 (5 bases). Trimming stripped 2 bases from V and 6 bases from J, with 17 bases between. The germline V gene encodes CDR1 MNHEY and CDR2 SVGAGI. The CDR3 has 15 residues. The CDR3 reads CASSYQGDPSLEQYF. CDR3 coding DNA: TGTGCCAGCAGTTACCAGGGCGACCCATCCCTCGAGCAGTACTTC.

This clone showed up just a few times. The chain recombines TRBV9 with TRBJ1-1, with 7 nucleotides matching TRBD1. The CDR3 consists of 19 residues. The ends lost 1 base at V and 1 base at J; junction bases unmatched: 16. Germline CDR1 reads SGDLS; CDR2 reads YYNGEE. The chain's CDR3 is CASSVFPPQGGRGNTEAFF. CDR3 DNA: TGTGCCAGCAGCGTATTTCCCCCACAAGGGGGCCGAGGGAACACTGAAGCTTTCTTT.

V is TRBV29-1 and J is TRBJ2-3; 7 nucleotides align to TRBD1. This CDR3 has 13 amino acids. CDR1 is SQVTM, CDR2 ANQGSEA, per germline. The V gene end was trimmed by 6 bases and the J gene end by 1 base; junction bases not matched to a gene: 4. The CDR3 bases are TGCAGCGTCAGACAGGGTGGCACAGATACGCAGTATTTT. It translates to CSVRQGGTDTQYF.

The chain combines TRBV29-1 with TRBJ2-1; the match to TRBD2 covers 9 bases. The germline gives CDR1 SQVTM, CDR2 ANQGSEA. Trimming took 7 bases from V and 4 from J; bases not matched to a gene: 5. CDR3 length: 13 amino acids. CDR3 DNA sequence: TGCAGCGCATGGCTAGCGGGGTACAATGAGCAGTTCTTC. It encodes CSAWLAGYNEQFF.

The genes are TRBV7-9 and TRBJ1-5, with 9 positions matching TRBD1. CDR3 length: 15 amino acids. Trimming removed 8 bases from V and 1 base from J; junction bases left unmatched: 6. Germline CDR1 and CDR2: SEHNR and FQNEAQ (reference sequence). CDR3: CASERDRASNQPQHF. CDR3 sequence (DNA): TGTGCCAGCGAGAGGGACAGGGCCAGCAATCAGCCCCAGCATTTT.

The gene calls are TRBV13 and TRBJ2-3; D is possibly TRBD1 (6 bases). From germline, CDR1 is PRHDT and CDR2 FYEKMQ (reference sequence). The CDR3 extends over 17 amino acids. The germline V and J ends were trimmed by 5 bases and 0 bases, with 18 bases remaining between them. CDR3 in amino acids: CASSPRRTRGSTDTQYF. The CDR3, as DNA: TGTGCCAGCAGCCCCCGGCGGACCAGGGGTAGCACAGATACGCAGTATTTT.

In DNA, the CDR3 is TGTGCCAGCAGTTACTCCTACAGGGGAGACTATGGCTACACCTTC. Its protein product is CASSYSYRGDYGYTF. The chain is built from TRBV6-5 and TRBJ1-2; 7 bases map to TRBD1. V was pared by 0 bases and J by 3 bases, with 4 bases of the junction left unmatched. Germline V lookup: CDR1 MNHEY, CDR2 SVGAGI. The CDR3 is 15 residues long.

The chain couples TRBV19 to TRBJ1-2, with 8 bases matching TRBD1. The V gene's germline CDR1 is LNHDA and CDR2 SQIVND (reference sequence). Germline trimming cut 6 bases from V and 1 base from J; bases unmatched to any gene: 10. This CDR3 is built from 16 residues. CDR3 in amino acids: CASSLGTGSINYGYTF. The DNA for the CDR3 is TGTGCCAGTAGCCTCGGGACAGGCAGTATTAACTATGGCTACACCTTC.

This clone was observed a few times. CDR3 DNA sequence: TGTGCCAGTAGTAGGTGGTCAGCTAATGAAAAACTGTTTTTT. Protein sequence: CASSRWSANEKLFF. The genes are TRBV19 and TRBJ1-4; D call uncertain. V was cut by 4 bases and J by 3 bases, with 9 bases left in between. This CDR3 region has 14 residues. Germline V CDR1 and CDR2: LNHDA, SQIVND (reference sequence).

This chain links TRBV9 with TRBJ1-4; tentatively, D is TRBD1 (5 bases). This CDR3 is 15 amino acids long. V was cut by 2 bases and J by 2 bases, with 10 bases left in between. CDR1 SGDLS and CDR2 YYNGEE come from the germline V gene. This CDR3 is CASSVGGETNEKLFF. The CDR3, as DNA: TGTGCCAGCAGCGTGGGAGGGGAGACTAATGAAAAACTGTTTTTT.

The V call is TRBV11-2, the J call TRBJ2-7, with 12 bases that match TRBD2. The V segment lost 1 base and the J segment 6 bases; nucleotides outside the gene matches: 4. The CDR3 is made up of 15 amino acids. The V gene's germline CDR1 is SGHAT and CDR2 FQNNGV. CDR3 sequence: CASSLGLAGVGEQYF. CDR3 coding DNA: TGTGCCAGCAGCTTAGGACTAGCGGGAGTGGGCGAGCAGTACTTC.

V and J are TRBV24-1 and TRBJ2-3; 10 positions match TRBD1. Germline V gene data show CDR1 as KGHDR and CDR2 as SFDVKD. CDR3 length: 13 amino acids. V was clipped by 9 bases and J by 1 base; unmatched bases: 0. The CDR3 is CATGTGGTDTQYF. CDR3 nucleotide sequence: TGTGCCACCGGGACAGGGGGCACAGATACGCAGTATTTT.

The chain couples TRBV24-1 to TRBJ2-2; TRBD1 might be the D (6 bases). V lost 0 bases, J lost 5 bases, and 15 bases lay in between. The germline CDR1 and CDR2 sequences are KGHDR and SFDVKD. The CDR3 contains 17 residues. The CDR3 sequence: CATSDLYGQGWTGELFF. The CDR3, as DNA: TGTGCCACCAGTGATTTGTATGGCCAGGGGTGGACCGGGGAGCTGTTTTTT.